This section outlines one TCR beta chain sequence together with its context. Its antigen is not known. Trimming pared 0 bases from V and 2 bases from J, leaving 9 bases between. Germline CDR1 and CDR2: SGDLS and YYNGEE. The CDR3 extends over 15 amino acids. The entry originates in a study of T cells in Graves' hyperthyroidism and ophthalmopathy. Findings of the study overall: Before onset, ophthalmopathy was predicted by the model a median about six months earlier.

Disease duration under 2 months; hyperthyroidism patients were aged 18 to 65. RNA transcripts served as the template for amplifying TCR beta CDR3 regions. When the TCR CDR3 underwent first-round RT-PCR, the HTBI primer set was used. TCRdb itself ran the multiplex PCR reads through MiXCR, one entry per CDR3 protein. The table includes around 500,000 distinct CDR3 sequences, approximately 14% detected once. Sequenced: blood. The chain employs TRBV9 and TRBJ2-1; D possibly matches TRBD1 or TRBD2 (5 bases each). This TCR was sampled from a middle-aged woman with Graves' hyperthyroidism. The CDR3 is CASSVAGPAYNEQFF. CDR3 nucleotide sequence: TGTGCCAGCAGCGTAGCGGGACCTGCCTACAATGAGCAGTTCTTC.